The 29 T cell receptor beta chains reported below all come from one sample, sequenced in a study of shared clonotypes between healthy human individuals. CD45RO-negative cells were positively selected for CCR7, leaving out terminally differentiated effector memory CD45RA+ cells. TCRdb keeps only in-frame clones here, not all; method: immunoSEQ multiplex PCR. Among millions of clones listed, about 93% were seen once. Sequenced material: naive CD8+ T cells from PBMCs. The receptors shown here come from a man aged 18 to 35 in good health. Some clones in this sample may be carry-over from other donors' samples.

CDR3 in amino acids: CASSTLPGRVYNEQFF. The CDR3 DNA reads TGTGCCAGTAGTACCCTGCCGGGACGGGTATACAATGAGCAGTTCTTC. This chain links TRBV19 with TRBJ2-1; the D gene could be TRBD1 or TRBD2 (5 bases each). V was clipped by 4 bases and J by 4 bases, with 17 bases between them. Germline V gene data show CDR1 as LNHDA and CDR2 as SQIVND (reference sequence). The CDR3 spans 16 residues.

The CDR3 reads CATSRPNRDRRTSNQPQHF. CDR3 bases: TGTGCCACCAGCAGACCCAACCGGGACAGGCGGACCAGCAATCAGCCCCAGCATTTT. The chain combines TRBV15 with TRBJ1-5, with 8 bases aligning to TRBD1. Germline V gene sequence: CDR1 LNHNV, CDR2 YYDKDF (reference sequence). J gave up 1 base and V 2 bases, and 13 bases lay outside the gene matches. This CDR3 spans 19 amino acids.

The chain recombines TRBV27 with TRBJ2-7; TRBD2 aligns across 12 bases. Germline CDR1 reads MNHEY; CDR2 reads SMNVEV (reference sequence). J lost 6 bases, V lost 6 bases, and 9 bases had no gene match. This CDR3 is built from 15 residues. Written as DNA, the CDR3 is TGTGCCAGCAGCTCCCCTCAGGGACTAGCGGGCGAGCAGTACTTC. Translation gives CASSSPQGLAGEQYF.

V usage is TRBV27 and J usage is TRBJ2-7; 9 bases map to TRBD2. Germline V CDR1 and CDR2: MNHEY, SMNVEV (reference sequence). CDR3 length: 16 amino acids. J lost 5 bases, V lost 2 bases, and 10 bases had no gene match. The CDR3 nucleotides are TGTGCCAGCAGTTTAGCCCCGGGACTAGCTAAGGACGAGCAGTACTTC. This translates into CASSLAPGLAKDEQYF.

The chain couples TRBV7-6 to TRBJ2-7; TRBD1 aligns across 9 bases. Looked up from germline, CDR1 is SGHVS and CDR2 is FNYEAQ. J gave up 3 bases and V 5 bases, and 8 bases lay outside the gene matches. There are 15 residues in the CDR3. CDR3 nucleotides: TGTGCCAGCAGCGGGACCGGGACAGGGTACTACGAGCAGTACTTC. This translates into CASSGTGTGYYEQYF. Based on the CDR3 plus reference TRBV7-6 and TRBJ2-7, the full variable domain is GAGVSQSPRYKVTKRGQDVALRCDPISGHVSLYWYRQALGQGPEFLTYFNYEAQQDKSGLPNDRFSAERPEGSISTLTIQRTEQRDSAMYRCASSGTGTGYYEQYFGPGTRLTVT.

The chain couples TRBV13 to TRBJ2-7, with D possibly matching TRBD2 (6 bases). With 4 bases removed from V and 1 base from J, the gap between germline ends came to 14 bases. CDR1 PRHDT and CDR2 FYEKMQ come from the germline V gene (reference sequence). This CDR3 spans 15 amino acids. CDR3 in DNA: TGTGCCAGCAGCTGGCGCGGGGCAACATCCTACGAGCAGTACTTC. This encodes CASSWRGATSYEQYF.

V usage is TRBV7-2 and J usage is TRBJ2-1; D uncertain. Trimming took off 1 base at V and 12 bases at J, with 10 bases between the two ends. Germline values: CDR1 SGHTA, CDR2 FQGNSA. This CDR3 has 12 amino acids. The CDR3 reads CASSLVFWGQFF. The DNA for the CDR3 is TGTGCCAGCAGCTTAGTGTTCTGGGGGCAGTTCTTC.

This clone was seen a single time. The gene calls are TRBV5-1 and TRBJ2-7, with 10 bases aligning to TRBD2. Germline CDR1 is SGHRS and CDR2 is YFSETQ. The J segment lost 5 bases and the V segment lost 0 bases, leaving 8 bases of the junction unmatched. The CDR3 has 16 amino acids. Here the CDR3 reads CASSLAGASGSHEQYF. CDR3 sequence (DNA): TGCGCCAGCAGCTTGGCGGGGGCTAGCGGGAGCCACGAGCAGTACTTC.

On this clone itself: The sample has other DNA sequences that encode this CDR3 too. CDR3: CASSPDGSSYNEQFF. CDR3 DNA: TGTGCCAGCAGCCCAGACGGAAGCTCCTACAATGAGCAGTTCTTC. The rearrangement links TRBV27 to TRBJ2-1, with no clear D. Trimming took off 6 bases at V and 0 bases at J, with 12 bases between the two ends. Germline lookup yields CDR1 MNHEY and CDR2 SMNVEV (reference sequence). The length of the CDR3 is 15 residues.

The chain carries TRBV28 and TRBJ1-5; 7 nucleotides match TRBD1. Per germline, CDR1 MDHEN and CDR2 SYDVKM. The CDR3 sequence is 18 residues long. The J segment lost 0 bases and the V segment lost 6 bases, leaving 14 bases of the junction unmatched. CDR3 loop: CASSLGTESSYSNQPQHF. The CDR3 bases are TGTGCCAGCAGCCTAGGGACAGAGAGTTCTTATAGCAATCAGCCCCAGCATTTT. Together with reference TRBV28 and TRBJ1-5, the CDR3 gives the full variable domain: DVKVTQSSRYLVKRTGEKVFLECVQDMDHENMFWYRQDPGLGLRLIYFSYDVKMKEKGDIPEGYSVSREKKERFSLILESASTNQTSMYLCASSLGTESSYSNQPQHFGDGTRLSIL.

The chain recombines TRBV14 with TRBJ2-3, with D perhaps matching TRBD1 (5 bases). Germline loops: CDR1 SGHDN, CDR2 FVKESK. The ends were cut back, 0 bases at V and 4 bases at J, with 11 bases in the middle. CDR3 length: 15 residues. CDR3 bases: TGTGCCAGCAGCCAAGATTATGCCAGGGCAGATACGCAGTATTTT. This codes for CASSQDYARADTQYF. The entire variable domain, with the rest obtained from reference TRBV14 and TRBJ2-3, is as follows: EAGVTQFPSHSVIEKGQTVTLRCDPISGHDNLYWYRRVMGKEIKFLLHFVKESKQDESGMPNNRFLAERTGGTYSTLKVQPAELEDSGVYFCASSQDYARADTQYFGPGTRLTVL.

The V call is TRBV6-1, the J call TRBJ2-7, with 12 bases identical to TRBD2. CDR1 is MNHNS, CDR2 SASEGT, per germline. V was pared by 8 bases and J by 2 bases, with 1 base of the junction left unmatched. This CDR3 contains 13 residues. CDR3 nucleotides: TGTGCCAGCGGACTAGCGGGGACCTACGAGCAGTACTTC. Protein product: CASGLAGTYEQYF.

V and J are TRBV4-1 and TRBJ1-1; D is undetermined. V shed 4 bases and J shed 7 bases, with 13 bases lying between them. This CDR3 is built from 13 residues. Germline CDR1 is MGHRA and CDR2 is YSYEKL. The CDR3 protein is CASSPPRVGEAFF. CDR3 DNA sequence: TGCGCCAGCAGCCCCCCGAGGGTAGGTGAAGCTTTCTTT.

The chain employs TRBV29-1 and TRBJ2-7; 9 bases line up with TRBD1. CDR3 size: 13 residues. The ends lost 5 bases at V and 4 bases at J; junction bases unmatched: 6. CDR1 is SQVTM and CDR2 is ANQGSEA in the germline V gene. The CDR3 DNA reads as TGCAGCGTTTACGGACAGGGGTTTTACGAGCAGTACTTC. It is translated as CSVYGQGFYEQYF.

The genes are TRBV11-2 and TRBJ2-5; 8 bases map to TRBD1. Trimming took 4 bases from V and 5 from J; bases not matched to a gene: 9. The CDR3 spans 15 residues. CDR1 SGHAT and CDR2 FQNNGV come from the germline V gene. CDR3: CASSSRTGYPETQYF. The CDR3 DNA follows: TGTGCCAGCAGCTCTCGGACAGGGTACCCGGAGACCCAGTACTTC.

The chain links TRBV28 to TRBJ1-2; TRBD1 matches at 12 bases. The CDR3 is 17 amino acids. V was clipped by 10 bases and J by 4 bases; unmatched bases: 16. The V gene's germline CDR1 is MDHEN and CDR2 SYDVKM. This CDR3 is CATVLISGTGGSYGYTF. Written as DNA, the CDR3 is TGTGCCACCGTTCTTATCTCCGGGACAGGGGGCTCCTATGGCTACACCTTC.

The CDR3 sequence: CASSFAGPTNEKLFF. The CDR3 nucleotides read TGTGCCAGCAGTTTCGCGGGGCCCACTAATGAAAAACTGTTTTTT. The J gene is TRBJ1-4, the V gene TRBV27; D is possibly TRBD1 (5 bases). Germline loops: CDR1 MNHEY, CDR2 SMNVEV (reference sequence). CDR3 length: 15 amino acids. V was pared by 3 bases and J by 2 bases, with 10 bases between.

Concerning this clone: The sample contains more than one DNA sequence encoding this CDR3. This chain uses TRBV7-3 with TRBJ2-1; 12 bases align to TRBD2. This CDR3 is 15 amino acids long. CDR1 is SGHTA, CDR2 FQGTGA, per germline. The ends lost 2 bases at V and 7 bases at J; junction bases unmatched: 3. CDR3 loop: CASSLLAGGPNEQFF. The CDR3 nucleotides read TGTGCCAGCAGCTTACTAGCGGGAGGGCCGAATGAGCAGTTCTTC.

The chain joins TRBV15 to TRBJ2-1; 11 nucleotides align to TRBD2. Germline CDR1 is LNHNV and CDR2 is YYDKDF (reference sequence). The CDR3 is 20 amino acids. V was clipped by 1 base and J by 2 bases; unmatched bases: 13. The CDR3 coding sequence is TGTGCCACCAGCAGAGTCGGGCATAGCGGGAGGGCCGAACCCTACAATGAGCAGTTCTTC. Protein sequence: CATSRVGHSGRAEPYNEQFF. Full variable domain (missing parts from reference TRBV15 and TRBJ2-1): DAMVIQNPRYQVTQFGKPVTLSCSQTLNHNVMYWYQQKSSQAPKLLFHYYDKDFNNEADTPDNFQSRRPNTSFCFLDIRSPGLGDTAMYLCATSRVGHSGRAEPYNEQFFGPGTRLTVL.

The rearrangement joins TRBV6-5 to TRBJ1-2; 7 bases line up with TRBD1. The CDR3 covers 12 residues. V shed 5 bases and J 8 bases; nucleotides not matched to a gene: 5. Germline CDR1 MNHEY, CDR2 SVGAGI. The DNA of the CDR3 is TGTGCCAGCAGTCACAGGGGAGACGGCTACACCTTC. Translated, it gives CASSHRGDGYTF.

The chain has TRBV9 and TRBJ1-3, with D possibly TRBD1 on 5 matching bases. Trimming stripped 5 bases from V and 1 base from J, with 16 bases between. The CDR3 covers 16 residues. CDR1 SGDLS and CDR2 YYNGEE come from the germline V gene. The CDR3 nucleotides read TGTGCCAGCAGTTCCGGGACTCCACCTTCTGGAAACACCATATATTTT. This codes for CASSSGTPPSGNTIYF.

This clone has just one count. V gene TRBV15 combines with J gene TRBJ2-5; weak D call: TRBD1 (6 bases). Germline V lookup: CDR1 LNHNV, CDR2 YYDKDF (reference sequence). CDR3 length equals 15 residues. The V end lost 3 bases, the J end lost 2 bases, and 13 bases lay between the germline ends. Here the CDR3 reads CATSSRTEGQETQYF. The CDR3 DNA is TGTGCCACCAGCAGTCGGACAGAGGGGCAAGAGACCCAGTACTTC. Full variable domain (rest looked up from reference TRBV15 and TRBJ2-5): DAMVIQNPRYQVTQFGKPVTLSCSQTLNHNVMYWYQQKSSQAPKLLFHYYDKDFNNEADTPDNFQSRRPNTSFCFLDIRSPGLGDTAMYLCATSSRTEGQETQYFGPGTRLLVL.

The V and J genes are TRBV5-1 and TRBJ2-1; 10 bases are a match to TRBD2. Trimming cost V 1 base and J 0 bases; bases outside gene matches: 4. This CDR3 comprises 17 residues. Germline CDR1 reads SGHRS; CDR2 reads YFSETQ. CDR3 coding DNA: TGCGCCAGCAGCTTGAGGAGCGGGAGGGTCTCCTACAATGAGCAGTTCTTC. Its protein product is CASSLRSGRVSYNEQFF.

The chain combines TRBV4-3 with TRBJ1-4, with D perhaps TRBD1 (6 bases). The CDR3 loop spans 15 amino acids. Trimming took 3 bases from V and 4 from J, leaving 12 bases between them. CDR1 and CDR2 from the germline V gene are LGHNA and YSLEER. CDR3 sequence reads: CASSHLDRLNEKLFF. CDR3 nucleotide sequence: TGCGCCAGCAGCCACCTGGACAGACTTAATGAAAAACTGTTTTTT.

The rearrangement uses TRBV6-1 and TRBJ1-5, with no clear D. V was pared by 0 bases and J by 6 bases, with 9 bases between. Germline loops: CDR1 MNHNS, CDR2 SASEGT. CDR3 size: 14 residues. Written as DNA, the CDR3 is TGTGCCAGCAGTGAAGCGAGGGTAGCTCAGCCCCAGCATTTT. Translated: CASSEARVAQPQHF.

The CDR3 here is CASSLTPGGNYGYTF. The CDR3 DNA is TGTGCCAGCAGCCTTACCCCAGGGGGCAACTATGGCTACACCTTC. The chain links TRBV9 to TRBJ1-2, with 8 bases fitting TRBD1. CDR1 SGDLS and CDR2 YYNGEE come from the germline V gene. The CDR3 extends over 15 amino acids. V lost 4 bases to trimming and J lost 2 bases; unmatched junction nucleotides: 7.

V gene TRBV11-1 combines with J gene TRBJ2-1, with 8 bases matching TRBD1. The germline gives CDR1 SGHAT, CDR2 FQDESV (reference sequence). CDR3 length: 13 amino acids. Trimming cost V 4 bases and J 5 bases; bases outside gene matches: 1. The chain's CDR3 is CASSSTGDNEQFF. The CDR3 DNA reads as TGTGCCAGCAGCTCGACAGGGGACAATGAGCAGTTCTTC.

For the CDR3, the DNA is TGTGCCAGCAGCCCTCGGACTAGCCAAAGCACAGATACGCAGTATTTT. Amino acid sequence: CASSPRTSQSTDTQYF. The rearrangement links TRBV4-2 to TRBJ2-3; TRBD2 aligns across 8 bases. The V segment lost 4 bases and the J segment 0 bases; nucleotides outside the gene matches: 6. Per germline, CDR1 LGHNA and CDR2 YNFKEQ. The CDR3 contains 16 residues.

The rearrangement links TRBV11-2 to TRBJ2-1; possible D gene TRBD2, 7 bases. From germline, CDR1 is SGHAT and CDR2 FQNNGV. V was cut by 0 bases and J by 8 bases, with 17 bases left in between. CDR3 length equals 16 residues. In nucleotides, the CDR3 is TGTGCCAGCAGCTTAGATTGGGGGCTAGCGGTCGATGAGCAGTTCTTC. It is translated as CASSLDWGLAVDEQFF.